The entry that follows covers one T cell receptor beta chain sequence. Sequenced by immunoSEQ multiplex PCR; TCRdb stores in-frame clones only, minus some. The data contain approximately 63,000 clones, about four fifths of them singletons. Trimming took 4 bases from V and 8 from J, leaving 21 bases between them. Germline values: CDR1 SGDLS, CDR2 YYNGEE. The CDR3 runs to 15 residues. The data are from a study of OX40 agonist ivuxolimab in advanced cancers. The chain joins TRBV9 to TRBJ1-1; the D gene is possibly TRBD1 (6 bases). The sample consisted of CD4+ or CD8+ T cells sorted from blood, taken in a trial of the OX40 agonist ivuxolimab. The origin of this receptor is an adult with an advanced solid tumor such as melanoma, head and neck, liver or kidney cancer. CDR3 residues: CASSRGDAVYPEAFF. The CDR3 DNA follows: TGTGCCAGCAGCAGGGGGGACGCGGTTTATCCCGAAGCTTTCTTT. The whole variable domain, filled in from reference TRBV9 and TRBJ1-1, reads DSGVTQTPKHLITATGQRVTLRCSPRSGDLSVYWYQQSLDQGLQFLIQYYNGEERAKGNILERFSAQQFPDLHSELNLSSLELGDSALYFCASSRGDAVYPEAFFGQGTRLTVV.